Each of the 7 T cell receptor beta chains below was sequenced from the same sample in a study of radiotherapy plus CTLA-4 blockade in lung cancer. TCRdb keeps only in-frame clones here, not all; method: immunoSEQ multiplex PCR. The top ten hold over 15% of the sample, which has tens of thousands of clones, roughly 83% seen once. The material sequenced was peripheral blood, taken from a patient treated with radiotherapy plus ipilimumab. Receptors were obtained from a human donor with non-small cell lung cancer that progressed on radiotherapy plus ipilimumab.

J is TRBJ1-2 and V is TRBV6-5, with 7 bases aligning to TRBD1. The CDR3 is 15 residues long. After removal of 6 bases from V and 4 bases from J, the junction contained 11 bases not matched to a gene. From germline, CDR1 is MNHEY and CDR2 SVGAGI. CDR3 coding DNA: TGTGCCAGCAGCCGTGCGGGGCAGGGGGTCTATGGCTACACCTTC. This gives the protein CASSRAGQGVYGYTF.

This clone showed up just once. The gene calls are TRBV11-2 and TRBJ1-4; no clear D gene. The CDR3 covers 14 residues. The V end was cut by 7 bases, the J end by 8 bases, with 17 bases between. The germline CDR1 and CDR2 sequences are SGHAT and FQNNGV. This CDR3 is CASTSTLPGEKLFF. CDR3 coding DNA: TGTGCCAGCACCTCGACATTACCGGGGGAAAAACTGTTTTTT. Full variable domain (remainder filled in from reference TRBV11-2 and TRBJ1-4): EAGVAQSPRYKIIEKRQSVAFWCNPISGHATLYWYQQILGQGPKLLIQFQNNGVVDDSQLPKDRFSAERLKGVDSTLKIQPAKLEDSAVYLCASTSTLPGEKLFFGSGTQLSVL.

In this sample, this clone is medium-sized. V and J are TRBV6-5 and TRBJ2-3, with TRBD2 matching 13 bases. The CDR3 extends over 16 amino acids. Germline loops: CDR1 MNHEY, CDR2 SVGAGI. V trimming: 0 bases; J trimming: 4 bases; junction bases outside the gene matches: 1. The CDR3 is CASSYSGTSGADTQYF. CDR3 DNA sequence: TGTGCCAGCAGTTACTCCGGGACTAGCGGGGCAGATACGCAGTATTTT.

This clone occurred a few times. This rearrangement joins TRBV6-1 to TRBJ1-6; D unresolved. Germline V CDR1 and CDR2: MNHNS, SASEGT. Trimming left V 4 bases short and J 1 base short, with 8 bases between. The CDR3 covers 15 residues. The CDR3 reads CASSVGESYNSPLHF. The CDR3 DNA reads as TGTGCCAGCAGTGTGGGAGAATCCTATAATTCACCCCTCCACTTT.

The chain recombines TRBV5-1 with TRBJ1-1; D is unresolved. This CDR3 comprises 16 residues. V lost 0 bases to trimming and J lost 4 bases, with 16 bases between them. The germline CDR1 and CDR2 sequences are SGHRS and YFSETQ. This chain's CDR3 is CASSLDPGPLLTEAFF. In DNA, the CDR3 is TGCGCCAGCAGCTTGGATCCAGGCCCCCTCCTCACTGAAGCTTTCTTT.

The gene calls are TRBV4-3 and TRBJ1-3; D is unclear. The CDR3 loop spans 16 amino acids. The germline V and J ends were trimmed by 0 bases and 0 bases, with 9 bases remaining between them. Germline CDR1 and CDR2: LGHNA and YSLEER. CDR3 region: CASSQDRQSSGNTIYF. CDR3 DNA sequence: TGCGCCAGCAGCCAAGATCGGCAGAGCTCTGGAAACACCATATATTTT.

This chain joins TRBV28 and TRBJ1-1; 7 nucleotides match TRBD1. The V and J ends lost 4 bases and 6 bases, in that order; junction bases with no gene match: 14. Germline V gene lookup returns CDR1 MDHEN and CDR2 SYDVKM. The CDR3 is made up of 16 amino acids. The CDR3, as DNA: TGTGCCAGCAGTTCTCCATATACGCAGGGGGGCGCTGAAGCTTTCTTT. This gives the protein CASSSPYTQGGAEAFF.